This record covers a single T cell receptor beta chain. Its antigen is unknown. The CDR3 sequence is 13 residues long. Germline-derived CDR1 and CDR2 are LNHDA and SQIVND (reference sequence). V lost 7 bases, J lost 3 bases, and 11 bases lay in between. This entry is derived from a study of regulatory T cells in long-lasting Graves disease. Regarding the study as a whole: Segments TRBV28, TRBJ1-2 and TRBJ2-5 showed preferential usage in persistent disease.

With iRepertoire HTBI primers and Arm-PCR of CDR3 regions, TCR beta libraries were built. TCRdb independently ran MiXCR on the multiplex PCR reads; one entry per CDR3 protein. Of hundreds of thousands of distinct CDR3 sequences listed, roughly 16% are singletons. Stated time point: newly diagnosed GD, antithyroid drugs for less than 3 months. With RNA extracted from PBMCs as input, the TCR library was made. The chain joins TRBV19 to TRBJ2-3; D may match TRBD1 or TRBD2 (5 bases each). The origin of this receptor is a female donor with Graves disease. The sequenced sample was peripheral blood mononuclear cells (PBMCs), obtained at new diagnosis, from a patient treated with antithyroid drugs. CDR3 amino acids: CASNEGRTDTQYF. The CDR3 bases are TGTGCCAGTAATGAGGGGCGGACAGATACGCAGTATTTT.